Presented here are 14 T cell receptor beta chains from one specimen sequenced in a study of blood T cell repertoires in COVID-19. Assay: immunoSEQ multiplex PCR; the TCRdb copy retains only in-frame clones and omits some. The repertoire holds 150,000 or so clones, with 85% to 90% as singletons. Sequencing used peripheral blood. The receptors were sampled from a man in his late teens or twenties with COVID-19, enrolled during active disease.

The chain employs TRBV28 and TRBJ2-7; TRBD1 matches 7 bases. The CDR3 is 15 residues long. CDR1 MDHEN and CDR2 SYDVKM come from the germline V gene. V lost 5 bases and J lost 2; bases outside the gene matches: 9. The CDR3 bases are TGTGCCAGCAGTGCCCCCGGGCAGGGGGCCTACGAGCAGTACTTC. Its protein is CASSAPGQGAYEQYF.

This clone was seen a handful of times. J is TRBJ2-7 and V is TRBV10-3; 8 nucleotides match TRBD2. The V and J ends lost 0 bases and 3 bases, in that order; junction bases with no gene match: 4. CDR1 is ENHRY, CDR2 SYGVKD, per germline. The CDR3 sequence is 15 residues long. The CDR3 spells CAISESSGRRYEQYF. The DNA of the CDR3 is TGTGCCATCAGTGAGTCGAGCGGGAGACGCTACGAGCAGTACTTC.

In its sample, this clone was seen once. The V call is TRBV30, the J call TRBJ2-4; D ambiguous. Germline V gene data show CDR1 as GTSNPN and CDR2 as SVGIG (reference sequence). This CDR3 contains 14 residues. The germline V and J ends were trimmed by 1 base and 0 bases, with 7 bases remaining between them. CDR3 nucleotide sequence: TGTGCCTGGAGTGGACGGGTAGCCAAAAACATTCAGTACTTC. It codes for CAWSGRVAKNIQYF. Full variable domain (missing parts from reference TRBV30 and TRBJ2-4): SQTIHQWPATLVQPVGSPLSLECTVEGTSNPNLYWYRQAAGRGLQLLFYSVGIGQISSEVPQNLSASRPQDRQFILSSKKLLLSDSGFYLCAWSGRVAKNIQYFGAGTRLSVL.

V and J are TRBV28 and TRBJ1-1, with D maybe TRBD1 (5 bases). This CDR3 comprises 14 residues. Trimming left V 4 bases short and J 2 bases short, with 11 bases between. The germline V gene encodes CDR1 MDHEN and CDR2 SYDVKM. CDR3 protein: CASSSRDFNTEAFF. Written as DNA, the CDR3 is TGTGCCAGCAGTTCCCGGGACTTCAACACTGAAGCTTTCTTT. The whole variable domain, remainder taken from reference TRBV28 and TRBJ1-1, is DVKVTQSSRYLVKRTGEKVFLECVQDMDHENMFWYRQDPGLGLRLIYFSYDVKMKEKGDIPEGYSVSREKKERFSLILESASTNQTSMYLCASSSRDFNTEAFFGQGTRLTVV.

The V and J genes are TRBV5-1 and TRBJ2-3, with 8 bases fitting TRBD2. The CDR3 is made up of 14 amino acids. The germline CDR1 and CDR2 sequences are SGHRS and YFSETQ. After removal of 6 bases from V and 3 bases from J, the junction contained 6 bases not matched to a gene. The CDR3: CASNPAGVTDTQYF. The DNA of the CDR3 is TGCGCCAGCAACCCAGCGGGAGTGACAGATACGCAGTATTTT.

The rearrangement uses TRBV19 and TRBJ2-3; 11 nucleotides align to TRBD2. Losses at the gene ends were 3 bases for V and 4 bases for J; bases not matched to a gene: 9. The germline V gene encodes CDR1 LNHDA and CDR2 SQIVND (reference sequence). The CDR3 consists of 17 residues. The CDR3 bases are TGTGCCAGTAGTATCCCGGCTAGCGGGGGGAACCCAGATACGCAGTATTTT. Its translation: CASSIPASGGNPDTQYF.

V gene TRBV28 combines with J gene TRBJ2-7, with 9 bases fitting TRBD1. Germline assignment: CDR1 MDHEN and CDR2 SYDVKM. With 7 bases clipped from V and 4 bases from J, the junction kept 5 bases outside the gene matches. The CDR3 has 13 amino acids. The CDR3 spells CASKGTGNYEQYF. The CDR3 DNA reads TGTGCCAGCAAAGGGACAGGGAATTACGAGCAGTACTTC.

The chain is built from TRBV2 and TRBJ2-1, with D tentatively TRBD2 (6 bases). The CDR3 loop spans 14 amino acids. V was shortened by 6 bases and J by 4 bases, with 13 bases between the two germline ends. CDR1 is SNHLY and CDR2 is FYNNEI in the germline V gene. The CDR3: CASSVAEVYNEQFF. The CDR3, as DNA: TGTGCCAGCAGCGTAGCGGAGGTATACAATGAGCAGTTCTTC. The variable domain in full, with the rest retrieved from reference TRBV2 and TRBJ2-1, is EPEVTQTPSHQVTQMGQEVILRCVPISNHLYFYWYRQILGQKVEFLVSFYNNEISEKSEIFDDQFSVERPDGSNFTLKIRSTKLEDSAMYFCASSVAEVYNEQFFGPGTRLTVL.

V gene TRBV3-1 (or the pseudogene TRBV3-2) combines with J gene TRBJ2-1; 8 bases map to TRBD2. There are 15 residues in the CDR3. Germline trimming cut 6 bases from V and 0 bases from J; bases unmatched to any gene: 4. Germline V gene lookup returns CDR1 LGHDT and CDR2 YNNKEL (reference sequence). The CDR3: CASRSSGSSYNEQFF. In DNA, the CDR3 is TGTGCCAGCAGATCAAGCGGGAGCTCCTACAATGAGCAGTTCTTC.

This chain joins TRBV11-2 and TRBJ2-7; D gene ambiguous. The CDR3 covers 15 residues. Between the trimmed V and J ends, which lost 3 bases and 4 bases, there was a span of 16 bases. Germline CDR1 and CDR2: SGHAT and FQNNGV. The CDR3 coding sequence is TGTGCCAGCAGCTTCCTGAGCTTGGCGACATACGAGCAGTACTTC. Translated: CASSFLSLATYEQYF.

The genes are TRBV7-3 and TRBJ1-1; TRBD1 is a possible D gene (5 bases). Trimming cost V 2 bases and J 1 base, with 8 bases left between them. Germline lookup yields CDR1 SGHTA and CDR2 FQGTGA. The CDR3 is 14 amino acids. Written as DNA, the CDR3 is TGTGCCAGCAGCTTAGGGGGGACGAACACTGAAGCTTTCTTT. Translation gives CASSLGGTNTEAFF.

The rearrangement links TRBV6-5 to TRBJ1-2; D uncertain. Trimming pared 0 bases from V and 4 bases from J, leaving 6 bases between. Germline values: CDR1 MNHEY, CDR2 SVGAGI. The CDR3 is made up of 13 amino acids. CDR3 sequence reads: CASSYSYSYGYTF. The CDR3 nucleotides read TGTGCCAGCAGTTACTCCTACAGCTATGGCTACACCTTC.

The rearrangement uses TRBV12-3 or TRBV12-4 and TRBJ2-1; D is uncertain. This CDR3 has 12 residues. V lost 6 bases to trimming and J lost 0 bases, with 3 bases between them. CDR3 sequence (DNA): TGTGCCAGCAGCCTCTCCTACAATGAGCAGTTCTTC. It codes for CASSLSYNEQFF.

The genes are TRBV6-1 and TRBJ1-1, with 8 bases lining up with TRBD1. The CDR3 has 13 residues. Germline V lookup: CDR1 MNHNS, CDR2 SASEGT. V lost 2 bases and J lost 11; bases outside the gene matches: 7. The CDR3 DNA is TGTGCCAGCAGTGAATCTCAGGGGGCGGGGGCTTTCTTT. Translating it yields CASSESQGAGAFF.